This T cell receptor (beta chain) was documented in a study of patients and donors after allogeneic stem cell transplantation. The CDR3 sequence is 14 residues long. The V and J ends lost 3 bases and 4 bases respectively, with 12 bases between them. Using its own MiXCR run on the RT-PCR reads, TCRdb lists one record per CDR3 protein. The sample consists of 900,000 to 1,000,000 distinct CDR3 sequences, about a sixth of them appearing once. The sequence derives from a human donor who was either an allogeneic HSCT recipient or a stem cell or donor lymphocyte infusion donor (not recorded which). It is not recorded whose cells these are; they may come from a transplant donor. The rearrangement uses TRBV12-3 or TRBV12-4 and TRBJ1-1, with D tentatively TRBD1 (6 bases). Material: blood, either unsorted or a sorted T cell fraction (not recorded which). The CDR3 DNA reads as TGTGCCAGCAGTTTTCAGGGGAAGGGCACTGAAGCTTTCTTT. Protein product: CASSFQGKGTEAFF.